One T cell receptor beta chain is described in this entry. Sequencing was performed with immunoSEQ multiplex PCR; in TCRdb, only in-frame clones are kept and a portion is missing. Of tens of thousands of clones detected, about four fifths appear once; the ten largest clones hold roughly 27%. The record originates from a study of blood T cell repertoires in COVID-19. This receptor was taken from a man in his 70s with acute or convalescent COVID-19. The sample consisted of peripheral blood.

Written as DNA, the CDR3 is TGTGCCAGCAGCGTAAATTCGGGGGGAGGAGGGCCGATTGAGCAGTTCTTC. Its protein is CASSVNSGGGGPIEQFF. V usage is TRBV9 and J usage is TRBJ2-1; 7 bases match TRBD2. CDR3 length equals 17 residues. V lost 1 base, J lost 9 bases, and 16 bases stayed unmatched. CDR1 and CDR2 (germline): SGDLS, YYNGEE. The complete variable domain, with remaining parts taken from reference TRBV9 and TRBJ2-1, reads DSGVTQTPKHLITATGQRVTLRCSPRSGDLSVYWYQQSLDQGLQFLIQYYNGEERAKGNILERFSAQQFPDLHSELNLSSLELGDSALYFCASSVNSGGGGPIEQFFGPGTRLTVL.